This T cell receptor beta chain was obtained from a study of blood T cell repertoires in COVID-19 (dated by TCRdb to 2019 to 2021). Study-level background: Samples covering the acute and convalescent phases of COVID-19 were provided by collaborators in the United States, Italy and Spain. The prospective study material was composed of cDNA or gDNA derived from T cells, B-cell-depleted T cells, or PBMCs. Subjects who had been exposed to COVID-19, were actively infected with it, or had recovered from it provided the deeply sampled blood TCRbeta repertoires that made up the dataset. A freely available public database, intended as a resource for researchers studying the immune response to SARS-CoV-2, is where the repertoires were released. Samples were obtained from the ongoing ImmuneRACE study (first 160 participants) and from 1,000 to 1,500 subjects provided by 6 global collaborators. Sample metadata almost always included a de-identified subject ID, COVID-19 status, age in years and sex. Where available, HLA class I and class II types were taken from metadata supplied by the sample provider and were not determined by assay-based typing.

Each collaborating institution followed its own protocols to collect whole blood in K2EDTA tubes. For TCRbeta analysis, collaborators shipped samples as frozen whole blood, isolated PBMCs, or DNA extracted from either of those sample types. The trim is 4 bases for V and 5 bases for J, with a gap of 20 bases between the germline ends. The CDR3 sequence holds 16 residues, the cysteine and phenylalanine included. Just the 48-base CDR3 DNA is kept, in frame starting at base 1. Via the germline V gene, CDR1 is KGHSH and CDR2 LQKENI. The paper as a whole reports these results and caveats: The quantity of clinical and demographic metadata differed by source and by participant and was supplied without curation.

TCRbeta CDR3 regions were amplified from genomic DNA using the immunoSEQ Assay, a bias-controlled multiplex PCR. In the source study's methods: The number of nucleated cells in each sample was estimated by amplification of reference gene primers within the assay. To quantify the absolute abundance of each unique TCRbeta CDR3 rearrangement, sequence reads were collapsed and filtered. For each sample, productive Simpson clonality was calculated as the square root of Simpson's diversity index over productive rearrangements. TCRdb took this table from immuneACCESS and kept in-frame rearrangements with V and J called. Such tables lack part of the clones; where checked against another copy, unresolved V genes explain under half of the gap, and the rest is unexplained. Clonal size and the V and J genes are those of that table, whereas D and trimming came from the DNA. For this sample the table gives about 99,000 clones, of which around 79% were detected only once. The ten largest clones take up around 18% of the sample.

As to this clone: Its cognate antigen has yet to be identified. No base quality information exists; no much larger clone differs at one position.

The chain is encoded by TRBV18 joined to TRBJ1-1; TRBD1 could be the D gene, as 6 bases match. Sequenced material: peripheral blood. The sequence was obtained from a woman older than 75 with active or convalescent COVID-19. The CDR3 reads CASSQEEQGFGTEAFF. The nucleotide sequence reads as follows: TGTGCCAGCTCACAAGAGGAACAGGGATTTGGGACTGAAGCTTTCTTT. The CDR3 plus the reference TRBV18 and TRBJ1-1 genes for the other parts give the full variable domain: NAGVMQNPRHLVRRRGQEARLRCSPMKGHSHVYWYRQLPEEGLKFMVYLQKENIIDESGMPKERFSAEFPKEGPSILRIQQVVRGDSAAYFCASSQEEQGFGTEAFFGQGTRLTVV.